These 14 T cell receptor delta chains came from one sample sequenced in a study of gamma-delta T cells after stem cell transplantation. TCRdb reapplied CATT to the RT-PCR reads. Of 2,800 or so delta-chain clones in the sample, around 2.5% are singletons; the top ten hold 20% to 25%. Sequenced material: gamma-delta T cells. The receptors stem from a human donor. It is not recorded whose cells these are; they may come from a transplant donor.

This clone was seen a few times. This could be a read error, since a much larger clone is one nucleotide away. The chain employs TRDV2 and TRDJ1; D is ambiguous. The CDR3 runs 17 residues. Trimming shortened V by 0 bases and J by 1 base, and 17 bases separated the two germline ends. Germline V gene lookup returns CDR1 GEAIGNYY and CDR2 EKD. The chain's CDR3 is CACDTISPNIITDKLIF. In DNA, the CDR3 is TGTGCCTGTGACACCATATCACCTAATATTATCACCGATAAACTCATCTTT.

Note on this clone: It is likely a read error: a sequence one base away is far more abundant. This chain uses TRDV2 with TRDJ1; a weak D match, TRDD2 (6 bases). This CDR3 spans 25 amino acids. The V and J ends lost 3 bases and 2 bases respectively, with 45 bases between them. Germline V gives CDR1 GEAIGNYY, CDR2 EKD. The CDR3 loop reads CACDALSAFPRSLPSIGEGTDKLIF. The DNA of the CDR3 is TGTGCCTGTGACGCTTTGAGTGCCTTCCCACGTTCTCTACCATCGATAGGAGAAGGGACCGATAAACTCATCTTT.

This clone has a handful of counts. The chain uses TRDV2 and TRDJ1; 11 nucleotides agree with TRDD3. Germline CDR1 is GEAIGNYY and CDR2 is EKD. The ends lost 3 bases at V and 4 bases at J; junction bases unmatched: 9. The CDR3 loop spans 16 amino acids. The CDR3 is CACDPVVGDTGDKLIF. Here the CDR3 DNA reads TGTGCCTGTGACCCCGTGGTGGGGGATACGGGCGATAAACTCATCTTT.

As for this clone: Just one base apart from a much larger clone, this may be a read error. This rearrangement joins TRDV2 to TRDJ1, with D tentatively TRDD3 (6 bases). With 0 bases removed from V and 2 bases from J, the gap between germline ends came to 27 bases. The germline gives CDR1 GEAIGNYY, CDR2 EKD. There are 20 residues in the CDR3. The CDR3 loop is CACDTVDPAGARKGTDKLIF. The CDR3 DNA is TGTGCCTGTGACACCGTCGATCCGGCTGGGGCTCGAAAGGGGACCGATAAACTCATCTTT.

A remark on this clone: A far larger clone is one nucleotide away, so this likely arose from a read error. The gene calls are TRDV2 and TRDJ1, with 11 bases fitting TRDD3. CDR3 size: 14 residues. Germline lookup yields CDR1 GEAIGNYY and CDR2 EKD. For the CDR3, the DNA is TGTGCCTGTGGCACCCTTCTGGGGGATACTCAGCTCATCTTT. It encodes CACGTLLGDTQLIF.

This clone was seen a few times. A read error is likely here: a far larger clone is one base away. The sample holds other DNA sequences that translate to the same CDR3. The rearrangement joins TRDV2 to TRDJ1; D is undetermined. The V end was cut by 7 bases, the J end by 8 bases, with 19 bases between. Germline CDR1 GEAIGNYY, CDR2 EKD. The CDR3 spans 13 residues. The CDR3 region has the DNA TGTGCCTGCGACCACTTGGACGGGCGAAAACTCATCTTT. Protein: CACDHLDGRKLIF.

For this clone: A read error may be the cause here, since a much bigger clone is one base away. The sample holds other DNA sequences that translate to the same CDR3. The chain couples TRDV2 to TRDJ1, with 10 bases aligning to TRDD3. This CDR3 has 20 amino acids. The ends lost 0 bases at V and 2 bases at J; junction bases unmatched: 17. Germline lookup yields CDR1 GEAIGNYY and CDR2 EKD. This CDR3 reads CACDTLPTGDTRVGTDKLIF. In nucleotides, the CDR3 is TGTGCCTGTGACACCCTTCCTACGGGGGATACGCGGGTTGGAACCGATAAACTCATCTTT.

This clone came up a few times. A read error may produce the germline difference seen at one junction end. This CDR3 is also generated by other DNA sequences in the sample. CDR3: CACDILGDTYTDKLIF. In DNA, the CDR3 is TGTGCCTGTGACATCTTGGGGGATACATACACTGATAAACTCATCTTT. V is TRDV2 and J is TRDJ1; 10 bases align to TRDD3. Germline V gives CDR1 GEAIGNYY, CDR2 EKD. The CDR3 totals 16 residues.

Turning to this clone: A much more abundant neighbour one base away suggests this may be a read error. The rearrangement joins TRDV2 to TRDJ1, with TRDD3 as a possible D gene (5 bases). The CDR3 contains 15 residues. The germline V and J ends were trimmed by 0 bases and 1 base, with 11 bases remaining between them. CDR1 is GEAIGNYY, CDR2 EKD, per germline. CDR3 DNA: TGTGCCTGTGACACCCTGGAGGGGGGCACCGATAAACTCATCTTT. This sequence encodes CACDTLEGGTDKLIF.

This clone has a handful of counts. The protein TCRdb gives is from a much larger clone and does not agree with this DNA's translation at residue 5, likely a read error; the protein shown here comes from the DNA. The V call is TRDV2, the J call TRDJ3, with TRDD3 matching over 10 bases. After removal of 3 bases from V and 0 bases from J, the junction contained 7 bases not matched to a gene. The germline V gene encodes CDR1 GEAIGNYY and CDR2 EKD. The CDR3 spans 19 residues. The CDR3 here is CACDAVGDTLSWDTRQMFF. The CDR3, as DNA: TGTGCCTGTGACGCCGTGGGGGATACACTCTCCTGGGACACCCGACAGATGTTTTTC.

With respect to this clone: The TCRdb record carries a much larger clone's protein, which differs from this DNA's translation at residue 3; a read error is the likely cause, and the protein listed here is the DNA translation. V usage is TRDV2 and J usage is TRDJ1, with 10 bases identical to TRDD3. This CDR3 region has 18 residues. CDR1 GEAIGNYY and CDR2 EKD come from the germline V gene. The CDR3 loop reads CAWDTLHRTGGSTDKLIF. CDR3 DNA: TGTGCCTGGGACACCCTCCACCGTACTGGGGGATCCACCGACAAACTCATCTTT.

This clone has a handful of counts. TCRdb records a much larger clone's protein for this DNA, with a difference at residue 14 that likely arises from a read error; the protein given is the translation of the DNA. DNA of the CDR3: TGTGCCTGTGACACTGCCGCCCGAACCCTCGCAAACACCGAAAAACTCATCTTT. Residues: CACDTAARTLANTEKLIF. The chain has TRDV2 and TRDJ1, with D unresolved. This CDR3 spans 18 amino acids. Germline V CDR1 and CDR2: GEAIGNYY, EKD.

By share, this clone ranks as medium-sized. The chain joins TRDV2 to TRDJ1; 9 bases map to TRDD3. The CDR3 has 15 amino acids. In germline, CDR1 is GEAIGNYY, CDR2 EKD. J gave up 3 bases and V 3 bases, and 7 bases lay outside the gene matches. The CDR3 bases are TGTGCCTGTGACTCCTTGGGGGATAAAGCCGATAAACTCATCTTT. Encoded protein: CACDSLGDKADKLIF.

The sample holds a few counts of this clone. This likely stems from a read error, as it lies one base from a far larger clone. V and J are TRDV2 and TRDJ1; no firm D call. The CDR3 is 14 amino acids. V lost 0 bases to trimming and J lost 4 bases, with 11 bases between them. Germline V lookup: CDR1 GEAIGNYY, CDR2 EKD. The CDR3 bases are TGTGCCTGTGACACCTTAAGGGAAGGCGATAAACTCATCTTT. Translating gives CACDTLREGDKLIF.